This T cell receptor (beta chain) was found in a study of blood T cell repertoires in COVID-19. Assay used: immunoSEQ multiplex PCR; TCRdb lists only in-frame clones, some missing. In the table there are about 360,000 clones, 80% to 90% of which are singletons. Sequenced material: peripheral blood. This receptor was taken from a woman aged 60-75 years with COVID-19, enrolled during active disease.

CDR3 in amino acids: CASSFIPTDRVGHDEQYF. The CDR3 DNA reads as TGTGCCAGCAGCTTCATTCCGACAGACAGGGTTGGGCATGACGAGCAGTACTTC. The chain has TRBV7-6 and TRBJ2-7; 7 nucleotides agree with TRBD1. Trimming took 3 bases from V and 5 from J; bases not matched to a gene: 19. This CDR3 region has 18 residues. Germline values: CDR1 SGHVS, CDR2 FNYEAQ.